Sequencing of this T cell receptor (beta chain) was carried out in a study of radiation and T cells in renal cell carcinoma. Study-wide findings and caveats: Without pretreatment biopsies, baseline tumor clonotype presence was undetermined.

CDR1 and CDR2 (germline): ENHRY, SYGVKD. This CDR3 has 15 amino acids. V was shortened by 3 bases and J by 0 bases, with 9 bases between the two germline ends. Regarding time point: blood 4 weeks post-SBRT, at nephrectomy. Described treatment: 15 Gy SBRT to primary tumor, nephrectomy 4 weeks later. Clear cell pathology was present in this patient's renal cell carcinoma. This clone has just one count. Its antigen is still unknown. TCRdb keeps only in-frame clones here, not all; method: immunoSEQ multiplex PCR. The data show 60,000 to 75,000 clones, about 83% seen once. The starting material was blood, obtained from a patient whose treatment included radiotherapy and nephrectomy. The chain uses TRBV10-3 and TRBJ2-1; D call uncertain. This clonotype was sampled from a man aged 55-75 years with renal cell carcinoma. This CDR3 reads CAISDRISSYNEQFF. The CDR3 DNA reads TGTGCCATCAGTGACAGAATAAGCTCCTACAATGAGCAGTTCTTC.